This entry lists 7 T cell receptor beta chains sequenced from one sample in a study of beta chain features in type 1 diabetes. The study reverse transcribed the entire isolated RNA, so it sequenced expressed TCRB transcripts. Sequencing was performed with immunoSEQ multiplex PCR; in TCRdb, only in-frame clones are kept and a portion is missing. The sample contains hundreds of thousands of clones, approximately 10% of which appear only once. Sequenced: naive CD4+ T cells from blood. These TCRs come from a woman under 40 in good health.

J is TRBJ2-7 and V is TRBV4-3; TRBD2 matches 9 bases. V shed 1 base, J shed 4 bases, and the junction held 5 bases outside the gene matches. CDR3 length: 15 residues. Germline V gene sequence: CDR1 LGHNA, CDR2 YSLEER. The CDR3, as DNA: TGCGCCAGCAGCCAAGCCGCGGGAGGGCCATACGAGCAGTACTTC. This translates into CASSQAAGGPYEQYF.

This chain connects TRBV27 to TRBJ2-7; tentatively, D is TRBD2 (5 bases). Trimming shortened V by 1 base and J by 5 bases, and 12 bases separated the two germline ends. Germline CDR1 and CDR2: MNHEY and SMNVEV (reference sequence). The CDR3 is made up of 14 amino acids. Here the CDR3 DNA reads TGTGCCAGCAGTTTATTCTGGGGAGAGGACGAGCAGTACTTC. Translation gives CASSLFWGEDEQYF.

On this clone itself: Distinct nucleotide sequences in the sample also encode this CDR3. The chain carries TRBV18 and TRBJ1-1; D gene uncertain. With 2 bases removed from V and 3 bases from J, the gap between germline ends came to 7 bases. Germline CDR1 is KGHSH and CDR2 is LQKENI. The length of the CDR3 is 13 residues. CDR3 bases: TGTGCCAGCTCACCAAATCGGGACACTGAAGCTTTCTTT. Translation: CASSPNRDTEAFF.

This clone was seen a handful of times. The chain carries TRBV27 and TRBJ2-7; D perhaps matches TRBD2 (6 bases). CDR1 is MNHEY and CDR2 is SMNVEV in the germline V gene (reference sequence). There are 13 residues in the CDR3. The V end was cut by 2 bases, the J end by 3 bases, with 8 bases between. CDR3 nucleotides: TGTGCCAGCAGTTTAGGAGGGAGCTACGAGCAGTACTTC. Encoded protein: CASSLGGSYEQYF.

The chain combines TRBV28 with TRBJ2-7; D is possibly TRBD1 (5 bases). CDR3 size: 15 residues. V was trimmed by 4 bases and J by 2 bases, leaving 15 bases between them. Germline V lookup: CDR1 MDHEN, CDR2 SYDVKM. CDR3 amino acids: CASSSGPQEAYEQYF. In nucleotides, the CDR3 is TGTGCCAGCAGTTCGGGCCCACAGGAAGCCTACGAGCAGTACTTC.

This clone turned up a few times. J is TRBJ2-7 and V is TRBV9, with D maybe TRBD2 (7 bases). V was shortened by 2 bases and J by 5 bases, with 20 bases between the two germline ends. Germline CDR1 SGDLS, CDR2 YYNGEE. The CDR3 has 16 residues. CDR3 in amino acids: CASSVNSRGASNEQYF. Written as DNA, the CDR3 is TGTGCCAGCAGCGTTAATTCTCGGGGGGCGAGCAACGAGCAGTACTTC.

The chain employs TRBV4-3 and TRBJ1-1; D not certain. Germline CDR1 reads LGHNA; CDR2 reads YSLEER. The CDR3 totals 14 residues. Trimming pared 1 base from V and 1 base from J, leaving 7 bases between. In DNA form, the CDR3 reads TGCGCCAGCAGCCAAGCCGGGAAGAACACTGAAGCTTTCTTT. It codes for CASSQAGKNTEAFF.